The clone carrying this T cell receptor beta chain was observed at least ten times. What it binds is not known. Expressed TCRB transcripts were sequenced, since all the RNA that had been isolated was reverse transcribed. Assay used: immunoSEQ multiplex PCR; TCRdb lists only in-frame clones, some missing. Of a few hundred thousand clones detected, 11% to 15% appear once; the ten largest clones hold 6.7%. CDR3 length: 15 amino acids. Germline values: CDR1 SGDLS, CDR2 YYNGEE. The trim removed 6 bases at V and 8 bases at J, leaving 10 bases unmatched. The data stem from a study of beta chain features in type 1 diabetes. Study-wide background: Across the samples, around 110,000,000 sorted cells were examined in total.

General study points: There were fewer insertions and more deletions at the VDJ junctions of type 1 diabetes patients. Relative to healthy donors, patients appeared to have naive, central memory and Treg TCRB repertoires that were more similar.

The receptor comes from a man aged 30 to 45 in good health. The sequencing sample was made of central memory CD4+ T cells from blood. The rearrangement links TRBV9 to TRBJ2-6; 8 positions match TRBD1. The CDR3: CASTAGRDRTNVLTF. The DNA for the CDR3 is TGTGCCAGCACCGCCGGACGGGACAGGACCAACGTCCTGACTTTC.